The clone carrying this T cell receptor beta chain was found once. The antigen is not known. Controls were healthy donors (matched for age and sex). Negative isolation was used for CD8+ and CD4+ T cells, and FACS enrichment was applied to TEMRA cells. This sample was included in a study of CD8 T cells in Susac syndrome. CDR1 and CDR2 (germline): LGHDT, YNNKEL (reference sequence). The CDR3 length is 16 residues. V was clipped by 3 bases and J by 4 bases, with 16 bases between them. Study-level findings and limits: The TCR sequencing and HLA analysis in the study involved a relatively small number of individuals, as the study acknowledged.

Random-hexamer reverse transcription was applied to about 0.5 to 1 ug RNA. MiXCR, applied by TCRdb to the immunoSEQ multiplex PCR reads, yields one record per CDR3 protein. The sample records more than 65,000 distinct CDR3 sequences, 85% to 95% being singletons. This rearrangement joins TRBV3-1 to TRBJ2-1; a weak D match, TRBD1 (7 bases). The sequence was obtained from a human donor in good health. Specimen: CD8+ T cells from PBMCs. The CDR3 is CASSHRGRGDYNEQFF. In DNA form, the CDR3 reads TGTGCCAGCAGCCACCGGGGCAGGGGGGATTACAATGAGCAGTTCTTC.